This T cell receptor (beta chain) emerged from a study of cytomegalovirus exposure and HLA in healthy donors. Study summary: Clustering assigned about four fifths of the approximately 400 genotyped donors to the Caucasian-associated ancestry cluster. Notes on the study in general: Equally common other TCR beta chains were less clonally expanded than HLA-associated ones, a later analysis found.

Turning to this clone: Its antigen remains unidentified.

This PCR relied on a set of 60 Vbeta primers and 13 Jbeta primers. TCRdb's copy holds only in-frame clones and misses some; the assay was immunoSEQ multiplex PCR. In the table there are some 200,000 clones, roughly 74% of which are singletons. J was trimmed by 6 bases and V by 3 bases; bases with no gene match: 9. The CDR3 runs 14 residues. Germline assignment: CDR1 SGHRS and CDR2 YFSETQ. The TCR was taken from a female donor in good health and CMV-seronegative. Sequencing was performed on PBMCs. The chain uses TRBV5-1 and TRBJ2-7; 7 nucleotides align to TRBD1. The CDR3 bases are TGCGCCAGCAGCTCCACATACAGGGGATCCGAGCAGTACTTC. It codes for CASSSTYRGSEQYF.